These 21 T cell receptor beta chains originate from one sample sequenced in a study of spatial heterogeneity in lung cancer. Their antigens remain unidentified. Findings and caveats of the study: The study found that expanded intratumoral alpha and beta TCR counts tracked tumor mutation counts.

The time point denotes: sample taken at primary tumor resection. TCRdb re-called the 5' RACE reads through MiXCR, storing one row per CDR3 protein. This table has around 18,000 distinct CDR3 sequences, roughly 5% appearing once. The sequences come from lung tumor tissue, collected at surgery. Receptors were obtained from a female donor with early-stage non-small cell lung cancer.

This clonotype was detected many times. This beta chain is a stray sequence in a library constructed for alpha chains; its clone size is not meaningful. The V gene is TRBV7-3, the J gene TRBJ1-2; maybe TRBD1 (6 bases). The V gene lost 6 bases and the J gene lost 5 bases, with 10 bases spanning the gap. In germline, CDR1 is SGHTA, CDR2 FQGTGA. The CDR3 is 12 amino acids. CDR3 nucleotide sequence: TGTGCCAGCAGTGAACAGGGTTATGGCTACACCTTC. Protein: CASSEQGYGYTF.

This clonotype was observed at least ten times. This beta chain is off target for a library built for alpha chains, so its abundance means little. The J gene is TRBJ2-2, the V gene TRBV5-4, with a weak D call TRBD2 (6 bases). Trimming took 4 bases from V and 6 from J, leaving 16 bases between them. This CDR3 spans 15 amino acids. Germline CDR1 reads SGHNT; CDR2 reads YYREEE (reference sequence). The CDR3 nucleotides are TGTGCCAGCAGCCCCGCTACGAAGCGGGCCGGGGAGCTGTTTTTT. Protein: CASSPATKRAGELFF. Looking up the rest from reference TRBV5-4 and TRBJ2-2 gives the full variable domain: ETGVTQSPTHLIKTRGQQVTLRCSSQSGHNTVSWYQQALGQGPQFIFQYYREEENGRGNFPPRFSGLQFPNYSSELNVNALELDDSALYLCASSPATKRAGELFFGEGSRLTVL.

Many counts were recorded for this clonotype. This beta chain appears as a stray read in a library generated for alpha chains; its size is not informative. The chain links TRBV28 to TRBJ2-7, with D perhaps assigned TRBD1 or TRBD2 (5 bases each). V was trimmed by 3 bases and J by 6 bases, leaving 21 bases between them. Per the germline V gene, CDR1 is MDHEN and CDR2 is SYDVKM. The CDR3 is made up of 16 amino acids. The CDR3 sequence is CASSLGTLAEGSEQYF. The CDR3 nucleotides are TGTGCCAGCAGTTTGGGGACCCTAGCTGAGGGTTCCGAGCAGTACTTC.

This clonotype has at least ten counts. In a library made to pick up alpha chains, this beta chain is a stray read with a size that means little. The chain uses TRBV20-1 and TRBJ2-7; 7 positions match TRBD1. CDR3 length: 15 amino acids. Germline lookup yields CDR1 DFQATT and CDR2 SNEGSKA (reference sequence). Trimming at V came to 5 bases and at J to 0 bases, leaving 10 bases not matched to a gene. The CDR3 loop is CSASKQTGFSYEQYF. In DNA, the CDR3 is TGCAGTGCTTCGAAACAGACAGGGTTCTCCTACGAGCAGTACTTC.

This clonotype was counted ten times or more. A library made for alpha chains picked up this beta chain off target, so its size means little. V usage is TRBV10-2 and J usage is TRBJ2-2; TRBD1 matches 8 bases. Germline V gene sequence: CDR1 WSHSY, CDR2 SAAADI. CDR3 length equals 14 residues. V lost 10 bases to trimming and J lost 3 bases; unmatched junction nucleotides: 7. In nucleotides, the CDR3 is TGCGCCACCAGCTCAGGGGGCGACACCGGGGAGCTGTTTTTT. This codes for CATSSGGDTGELFF.

This clonotype appeared a few times. This beta chain is a stray read from a library made for alpha chains; its abundance is not meaningful. The chain recombines TRBV7-6 with TRBJ2-1; the match to TRBD2 covers 11 bases. CDR1 and CDR2 (germline): SGHVS, FNYEAQ. Germline trimming cut 1 base from V and 4 bases from J; bases unmatched to any gene: 0. The CDR3 has 15 residues. CDR3 residues: CASSLVAGGYNEQFF. CDR3 nucleotide sequence: TGTGCCAGCAGCTTAGTAGCGGGAGGGTACAATGAGCAGTTCTTC.

This clonotype was seen repeatedly, ten times or more. Being off target in a library aimed at alpha chains, this beta chain has a size of little meaning. The CDR3 spells CASSRGTLTNTGELFF. CDR3 DNA sequence: TGTGCCAGCAGCCGCGGGACTCTGACGAACACCGGGGAGCTGTTTTTT. The chain recombines TRBV5-6 with TRBJ2-2; D possibly corresponds to TRBD2 (6 bases). The CDR3 runs to 16 residues. Germline CDR1 SGHDT, CDR2 YYEEEE. V was clipped by 4 bases and J by 0 bases, with 13 bases between them.

On this clonotype: Since it is a stray read in a library aimed at alpha chains, this beta chain has a size that is not meaningful. This sequence joins TRBV20-1 and TRBJ1-5; no clear D. Germline lookup yields CDR1 DFQATT and CDR2 SNEGSKA (reference sequence). The CDR3 loop spans 13 amino acids. V was cut by 0 bases and J by 9 bases, with 12 bases left in between. CDR3 in DNA: TGCAGTGCTAGAGATCTCCTTTCCGGGCCCCAGCATTTT. Residues: CSARDLLSGPQHF.

In its sample, this clonotype ranks as medium-sized. With the library built for alpha chains, this beta chain is off target and its frequency is not meaningful. The rearrangement links TRBV20-1 to TRBJ1-5, with 7 bases aligning to TRBD1. The CDR3 spans 13 residues. Germline V lookup: CDR1 DFQATT, CDR2 SNEGSKA (reference sequence). Germline trimming cut 6 bases from V and 4 bases from J; bases unmatched to any gene: 6. The CDR3 DNA is TGCAGTGCAAGGGACAGCGGAAATCAGCCCCAGCATTTT. Its protein is CSARDSGNQPQHF.

This clonotype showed up many times. The library was prepared for alpha chains; this beta chain is a stray read, so its frequency means little. The chain has TRBV28 and TRBJ2-7; D gene uncertain. V lost 5 bases and J 0 bases, leaving 5 bases between the germline ends. The V gene's germline CDR1 is MDHEN and CDR2 SYDVKM. This CDR3 has 12 residues. The CDR3 loop is CASSRTSYEQYF. Here the CDR3 DNA reads TGTGCCAGCAGTCGAACCTCCTACGAGCAGTACTTC.

This clonotype was counted ten times or more. This beta chain lies outside the target of a library built for alpha chains; its clone size means little. The chain employs TRBV3-1 and TRBJ2-1; 15 bases are a match to TRBD2. The CDR3 consists of 16 residues. J gave up 2 bases and V 6 bases, and 2 bases lay outside the gene matches. The germline CDR1 and CDR2 sequences are LGHDT and YNNKEL (reference sequence). This CDR3 is CASRGLAGGAYNEQFF. The CDR3 nucleotides read TGTGCCAGCAGAGGACTAGCGGGAGGGGCCTACAATGAGCAGTTCTTC.

This clonotype was counted many times. A library prepared for alpha chains yielded this beta chain as an off-target read; its size is of little meaning. This sequence joins TRBV5-1 and TRBJ2-1; TRBD1 aligns across 7 bases. The J segment lost 6 bases and the V segment lost 1 base, leaving 7 bases of the junction unmatched. CDR3 length equals 15 residues. The germline V gene has CDR1 SGHRS and CDR2 YFSETQ. As DNA, the CDR3 is TGCGCCAGCAGCTTGAATTCAGGGGGTATCAATGAGCAGTTCTTC. Amino acid sequence: CASSLNSGGINEQFF.

This clonotype was observed at least ten times. This beta chain is a stray sequence in a library constructed for alpha chains; its clone size is not meaningful. The V gene is TRBV24-1, the J gene TRBJ2-5; possibly TRBD2 for D (5 bases). Germline V gene data show CDR1 as KGHDR and CDR2 as SFDVKD. The CDR3 spans 16 residues. V was pared by 4 bases and J by 4 bases, with 18 bases between. CDR3 residues: CATSDRETSVRETQYF. CDR3 coding DNA: TGTGCCACCAGTGACCGAGAAACTAGTGTTAGAGAGACCCAGTACTTC.

In this sample, this clonotype turned up many times. For a library built for alpha chains, this beta chain is a stray read; little rests on its size. The rearrangement joins TRBV29-1 to TRBJ1-1, with D possibly being TRBD1 (5 bases). Trimming removed 3 bases at V and 4 bases at J, with 12 bases between. CDR3 length: 13 residues. Germline loops: CDR1 SQVTM, CDR2 ANQGSEA. The DNA of the CDR3 is TGCAGCGTTGACCGGGCCCAGGGCACTGAAGCTTTCTTT. Its protein is CSVDRAQGTEAFF. Based on the CDR3 plus reference TRBV29-1 and TRBJ1-1, the full variable domain is SAVISQKPSRDICQRGTSLTIQCQVDSQVTMMFWYRQQPGQSLTLIATANQGSEATYESGFVIDKFPISRPNLTFSTLTVSNMSPEDSSIYLCSVDRAQGTEAFFGQGTRLTVV.

Points on this clonotype: This beta chain slipped into a library made for alpha chains as a stray read, so its size is not meaningful. CDR3 sequence reads: CASSPRLAGDRTQYF. The CDR3 DNA sequence: TGTGCCAGCAGCCCCCGACTAGCGGGAGATAGGACCCAGTACTTC. V and J are TRBV7-2 and TRBJ2-5; 12 bases agree with TRBD2. The CDR3 has 15 amino acids. The junction had 8 bases not matched to a gene; V was cut back by 5 bases and J by 7 bases. CDR1 and CDR2 (germline): SGHTA, FQGNSA.

This clonotype was seen many times. A library prepared for alpha chains yielded this beta chain as an off-target read; its size is of little meaning. The rearrangement joins TRBV7-9 to TRBJ2-7; 15 bases line up with TRBD2. CDR3 length: 15 amino acids. With 5 bases clipped from V and 4 bases from J, the junction kept 3 bases outside the gene matches. Germline V CDR1 and CDR2: SEHNR, FQNEAQ (reference sequence). In DNA form, the CDR3 reads TGTGCCAGCAGCCCCGGGACTAGCGGGAGGTACGAGCAGTACTTC. Protein product: CASSPGTSGRYEQYF.

This clonotype was observed a handful of times. This beta chain is an unintended read in a library built for alpha chains; its size means little. This chain uses TRBV7-9 with TRBJ2-5; weak D call: TRBD2 (6 bases). CDR1 SEHNR and CDR2 FQNEAQ come from the germline V gene (reference sequence). Trimming stripped 6 bases from V and 6 bases from J, with 26 bases between. This CDR3 has 17 residues. The CDR3 nucleotides read TGTGCCAGCAGTCGTATGGGCTCGGGAGAAGGAAGAAAGACCCAGTACTTC. Residues: CASSRMGSGEGRKTQYF. The whole variable domain, remainder taken from reference TRBV7-9 and TRBJ2-5, is DTGVSQNPRHKITKRGQNVTFRCDPISEHNRLYWYRQTLGQGPEFLTYFQNEAQLEKSRLLSDRFSAERPKGSFSTLEIQRTEQGDSAMYLCASSRMGSGEGRKTQYFGPGTRLLVL.

This clonotype was seen more than once but under ten times. Being off target in a library aimed at alpha chains, this beta chain has a size of little meaning. J is TRBJ2-3 and V is TRBV6-2 or TRBV6-3, with TRBD2 matching over 7 bases. This CDR3 is built from 16 residues. Per the germline V gene, CDR1 is MNHEY and CDR2 is SVGEGT. J was trimmed by 4 bases and V by 6 bases; bases with no gene match: 13. The CDR3 nucleotides are TGTGCCAGCAGCCCGCATACTAGCGTCGGCCCAGATACGCAGTATTTT. Its translation is CASSPHTSVGPDTQYF.

This clonotype was counted ten times or more. The size of this beta chain means little, since it is a stray read in a library made for alpha chains. The chain uses TRBV7-8 and TRBJ2-7; unclear D gene. Trimming took off 4 bases at V and 0 bases at J, with 10 bases between the two ends. The CDR3 spans 14 residues. Germline V lookup: CDR1 SGHVS, CDR2 FQNEAQ. The CDR3 is CASSSIPDSYEQYF. Written as DNA, the CDR3 is TGTGCCAGCAGCTCGATACCGGACTCCTACGAGCAGTACTTC.

This clonotype was picked up many times. This beta chain was picked up by a library intended for alpha chains and is off target, so its count carries little meaning. The chain couples TRBV11-2 to TRBJ2-5; D perhaps matches TRBD2 (6 bases). The germline V gene has CDR1 SGHAT and CDR2 FQNNGV. The length of the CDR3 is 14 residues. The V end lost 11 bases, the J end lost 4 bases, and 20 bases lay between the germline ends. The CDR3 is CACGGLTDLETQYF. CDR3 in DNA: TGTGCCTGTGGGGGGTTGACAGACTTAGAGACCCAGTACTTC.

This clonotype occurred many times. This beta chain is a stray sequence in a library constructed for alpha chains; its clone size is not meaningful. V gene TRBV7-9 combines with J gene TRBJ2-7; 8 bases line up with TRBD1. The CDR3 length is 13 residues. V lost 5 bases and J lost 2; bases outside the gene matches: 2. CDR1 and CDR2 (germline): SEHNR, FQNEAQ (reference sequence). The CDR3 sequence is CASSRQGTYEQYF. CDR3 in DNA: TGTGCCAGCAGCCGACAGGGGACCTACGAGCAGTACTTC.